A single sample is the source of the 24 T cell receptor beta chains below, sequenced in a study of blood T cells in healthy people across ages. A second PCR of about 7 to 12 cycles used a sample-barcoded 5' primer and a J-beta primer mix. TCRdb itself ran the 5' RACE reads through MiXCR, one entry per CDR3 protein. The sample includes roughly 1,300,000 distinct CDR3 sequences, approximately 60% of them seen just once. Input material: blood. These receptors all stem from a man between 18 and 35 years old in good health.

The chain combines TRBV28 with TRBJ1-6, with TRBD1 identical over 7 bases. V was clipped by 7 bases and J by 6 bases; unmatched bases: 6. Germline CDR1 is MDHEN and CDR2 is SYDVKM. This CDR3 has 14 amino acids. This chain's CDR3 is CASTTDRTNSPLHF. The DNA of the CDR3 is TGTGCCAGCACTACGGACAGGACTAATTCACCCCTCCACTTT.

This chain uses TRBV3-1 with TRBJ2-7; unclear D gene. The assigned J gene may be wrong: the sequence end matches TRBJ2-5 better. CDR1 LGHDT and CDR2 YNNKEL come from the germline V gene (reference sequence). The CDR3 contains 14 residues. CDR3 region: CASSHDVRLETQYF. The CDR3, as DNA: TGTGCCAGCAGCCATGACGTTAGATTGGAGACCCAGTACTTC.

The chain combines TRBV27 with TRBJ1-6, with D unresolved. Germline-derived CDR1 and CDR2 are MNHEY and SMNVEV (reference sequence). CDR3 size: 15 residues. Trimming took 8 bases from V and 3 from J, leaving 14 bases between them. For the CDR3, the DNA is TGTGCCAGCCGTGTGACTACCAACTATAATTCACCCCTCCACTTT. This gives the protein CASRVTTNYNSPLHF.

This clonotype was detected a few times. The J gene is TRBJ2-3, the V gene TRBV3-1, with 7 bases lining up with TRBD1. V lost 4 bases, J lost 5 bases, and 6 bases stayed unmatched. Germline CDR1 reads LGHDT; CDR2 reads YNNKEL (reference sequence). This CDR3 is built from 14 residues. The CDR3 nucleotides are TGTGCCAGCAGCCGACAGGGCCGTGTAGATACGCAGTATTTT. It is translated as CASSRQGRVDTQYF.

This chain uses TRBV27 with TRBJ2-1; 13 bases agree with TRBD2. Germline CDR1 is MNHEY and CDR2 is SMNVEV (reference sequence). The junction had 7 bases not matched to a gene; V was cut back by 4 bases and J by 7 bases. This CDR3 comprises 16 residues. Here the CDR3 DNA reads TGTGCCAGCAGTTCCCGACTAGCGGGAGGCTGGAATGAGCAGTTCTTC. It specifies CASSSRLAGGWNEQFF.

This rearrangement joins TRBV6-6 to TRBJ1-1; D is unclear. Germline lookup yields CDR1 MNHNY and CDR2 SVGAGI (reference sequence). CDR3 length: 14 amino acids. V lost 4 bases to trimming and J lost 6 bases, with 15 bases between them. As DNA, the CDR3 is TGTGCCAGCAGTTCCCCGGAGGTGGGAGCTGAAGCTTTCTTT. This encodes CASSSPEVGAEAFF.

The chain combines TRBV10-3 with TRBJ2-7; D ambiguous. V was shortened by 5 bases and J by 4 bases, with 9 bases between the two germline ends. The germline gives CDR1 ENHRY, CDR2 SYGVKD. This CDR3 has 12 amino acids. The chain's CDR3 is CAISFSEYEQYF. The CDR3, as DNA: TGTGCCATCAGTTTCTCGGAGTACGAGCAGTACTTC.

J is TRBJ2-7 and V is TRBV4-1; 13 bases line up with TRBD2. The J call may not be correct, given that the DNA end is closer to TRBJ2-5. CDR1 and CDR2 from the germline V gene are MGHRA and YSYEKL. The CDR3 has 18 amino acids. CDR3 residues: CASSRKLTSGGPQETQYF. The CDR3 DNA reads as TGCGCCAGCAGCCGGAAGCTGACTAGCGGGGGGCCTCAAGAGACCCAGTACTTC.

This chain links TRBV29-1 with TRBJ2-7; 7 nucleotides align to TRBD1. Germline lookup yields CDR1 SQVTM and CDR2 ANQGSEA. The CDR3 is 13 residues long. Trimming took 5 bases from V and 2 from J; bases not matched to a gene: 6. The CDR3 reads CSVFVGQTYEQYF. Written as DNA, the CDR3 is TGCAGCGTTTTTGTGGGACAGACCTACGAGCAGTACTTC.

This clonotype occurred a few times. The V and J genes are TRBV6-5 and TRBJ2-7; 9 bases are a match to TRBD1. The assigned J gene may be wrong: the sequence end matches TRBJ2-5 better. This CDR3 comprises 16 residues. Germline values: CDR1 MNHEY, CDR2 SVGAGI. The CDR3 DNA follows: TGTGCCAGCAGTTACTCCCTGGGACAGGGAGACAAGACCCAGTACTTC. This gives the protein CASSYSLGQGDKTQYF.

V and J are TRBV20-1 and TRBJ1-2; 8 nucleotides match TRBD1. CDR1 and CDR2 from the germline V gene are DFQATT and SNEGSKA (reference sequence). V lost 0 bases, J lost 5 bases, and 17 bases stayed unmatched. The CDR3 consists of 18 residues. The CDR3 spells CSARDSGGRYDELYGYTF. CDR3 nucleotide sequence: TGCAGTGCTAGAGATTCAGGGGGCCGGTACGACGAACTTTATGGCTACACCTTC.

The chain uses TRBV7-2 and TRBJ1-1, with 8 bases fitting TRBD1. Germline V lookup: CDR1 SGHTA, CDR2 FQGNSA. J was trimmed by 5 bases and V by 2 bases; bases with no gene match: 7. The CDR3 is 15 residues long. CDR3 residues: CASSLTRGRETEAFF. CDR3 coding DNA: TGTGCCAGCAGCTTAACCAGGGGGCGAGAAACTGAAGCTTTCTTT.

This chain joins TRBV6-6 and TRBJ2-5; D call uncertain. Germline values: CDR1 MNHNY, CDR2 SVGAGI (reference sequence). The CDR3 is 12 amino acids. Trimming cost V 1 base and J 2 bases, with 2 bases left between them. The CDR3 bases are TGTGCCAGCAGTTACTTACAAGAGACCCAGTACTTC. It codes for CASSYLQETQYF.

V gene TRBV6-4 combines with J gene TRBJ2-1, with TRBD2 identical over 9 bases. This CDR3 is built from 15 residues. Germline values: CDR1 MRHNA, CDR2 SNTAGT. Trimming cost V 5 bases and J 8 bases; bases outside gene matches: 10. CDR3 in amino acids: CASSPVAGAIYEQFF. CDR3 DNA: TGTGCCAGCAGTCCAGTAGCGGGAGCAATATATGAGCAGTTCTTC.

This clonotype has a handful of counts. The chain carries TRBV12-3 or TRBV12-4 and TRBJ2-1; the D is unclear. The CDR3 sequence is 14 residues long. V was shortened by 6 bases and J by 1 base, with 10 bases between the two germline ends. In nucleotides, the CDR3 is TGTGCCAGCAGCCCCGGTAGGTCCTACAATGAGCAGTTCTTC. As protein: CASSPGRSYNEQFF.

The genes are TRBV20-1 and TRBJ2-1, with 8 nucleotides matching TRBD2. With V trimmed by 6 bases and J by 4 bases, 8 bases remained unmatched. This CDR3 is 14 amino acids long. Per germline, CDR1 DFQATT and CDR2 SNEGSKA (reference sequence). CDR3 residues: CSAPTSGLYNEQFF. The CDR3 DNA reads as TGCAGTGCCCCAACTAGCGGTCTTTACAATGAGCAGTTCTTC.

The V gene is TRBV28, the J gene TRBJ1-5; D may be TRBD1 (5 bases). CDR1 and CDR2 from the germline V gene are MDHEN and SYDVKM. The CDR3 runs to 16 residues. V shed 4 bases and J shed 2 bases, with 15 bases lying between them. CDR3 amino acids: CASSSLGLRGNQPQHF. Here the CDR3 DNA reads TGTGCCAGCAGTTCTCTGGGACTGCGAGGCAATCAGCCCCAGCATTTT.

The chain joins TRBV12-5 to TRBJ1-1; D is unclear. In germline, CDR1 is LGHNT, CDR2 FRNRAP. V lost 2 bases and J lost 8, with 9 bases in between. This CDR3 region has 12 residues. The CDR3 nucleotides are TGTGCTAGTGGTTTGCACCAGGCAGAAGCTTTCTTT. Its protein product is CASGLHQAEAFF.

This chain uses TRBV20-1 with TRBJ2-7, with TRBD1 as a possible D gene (6 bases). V was pared by 5 bases and J by 0 bases, with 11 bases between. The CDR3 is 13 residues long. Germline V gene sequence: CDR1 DFQATT, CDR2 SNEGSKA (reference sequence). Here the CDR3 DNA reads TGCAGTGCTCAAACAGGGAACTCCTACGAGCAGTACTTC. Translated, it gives CSAQTGNSYEQYF.

This rearrangement joins TRBV29-1 to TRBJ1-1; D unclear. The CDR3 totals 11 residues. Trimming took off 8 bases at V and 5 bases at J, with 12 bases between the two ends. CDR1 and CDR2 from the germline V gene are SQVTM and ANQGSEA. CDR3 sequence reads: CSPIEGTEAFF. The CDR3 region has the DNA TGCAGCCCCATTGAGGGAACTGAAGCTTTCTTT.

The chain links TRBV7-2 to TRBJ2-7; D tentatively fits TRBD1 or TRBD2 (6 bases each). The last part of the DNA fits TRBJ2-5 better; the J call may be wrong. This CDR3 contains 13 residues. CDR1 is SGHTA, CDR2 FQGNSA, per germline. This CDR3 is CASSGGPRETQYF. For the CDR3, the DNA is TGTGCCAGCAGCGGGGGGCCACGGGAGACCCAGTACTTC.

The chain has TRBV10-2 and TRBJ1-1, with D possibly matching TRBD1 (5 bases). This CDR3 contains 14 residues. The V end lost 8 bases, the J end lost 5 bases, and 18 bases lay between the germline ends. Germline values: CDR1 WSHSY, CDR2 SAAADI. The CDR3 protein is CASLAQGSGTEAFF. The CDR3 DNA follows: TGCGCCAGCCTGGCTCAGGGTAGTGGGACTGAAGCTTTCTTT.

V is TRBV20-1 and J is TRBJ2-5, with D perhaps TRBD1 (5 bases). V dropped 2 bases and J dropped 6 bases, with 16 bases sitting between them. The CDR3 loop spans 14 amino acids. The V gene's germline CDR1 is DFQATT and CDR2 SNEGSKA (reference sequence). CDR3 in amino acids: CSARWLRGRKTQYF. For the CDR3, the DNA is TGCAGTGCTAGATGGCTTAGGGGTCGAAAGACCCAGTACTTC.

This clonotype was observed once. The chain carries TRBV10-3 and TRBJ2-3, with 9 bases that match TRBD2. Germline V gene lookup returns CDR1 ENHRY and CDR2 SYGVKD. This CDR3 spans 14 amino acids. With 6 bases clipped from V and 8 bases from J, the junction kept 9 bases outside the gene matches. The CDR3 protein is CAIRDQAGGGTQYF. The CDR3 nucleotides read TGTGCCATCAGGGACCAAGCGGGGGGAGGTACGCAGTATTTT.